This T cell receptor (beta chain) comes out of a study of early T cells in non-severe SARS-CoV-2 infection. Study as a whole: The chains were unpaired, and the sequenced material was bulk RNA from unsorted whole blood.

This clonotype came up a few times. The antigen is not known. One end of the junction fails to match germline, which may point to a read error. Attachment of unique molecular identifiers to individual cDNA molecules was performed. MiXCR, applied by TCRdb to the 5' RACE reads, yields one record per CDR3 protein. Of roughly 90,000 distinct CDR3 sequences in the sample, roughly 14% are singletons; the top ten hold 0.5% to 0.75%. Germline loops: CDR1 DFQATT, CDR2 SNEGSKA (reference sequence). This CDR3 has 19 amino acids. Study-level findings and limits: Private and CD4 specificities were missed by VDJdb matching, skewed to anti-spike CD8.

Sequencing used whole blood. The sequence came from an adult who was a healthcare worker with PCR-confirmed SARS-CoV-2 infection or an uninfected control (not recorded which). The chain couples TRBV20-1 to TRBJ2-3; 13 bases agree with TRBD2. The CDR3 loop is CSTSPLAGGPSLNSDTQYF. CDR3 bases: TGCAGTACTAGCCCACTAGCGGGGGGGCCAAGTTTAAATTCAGATACGCAGTATTTT.